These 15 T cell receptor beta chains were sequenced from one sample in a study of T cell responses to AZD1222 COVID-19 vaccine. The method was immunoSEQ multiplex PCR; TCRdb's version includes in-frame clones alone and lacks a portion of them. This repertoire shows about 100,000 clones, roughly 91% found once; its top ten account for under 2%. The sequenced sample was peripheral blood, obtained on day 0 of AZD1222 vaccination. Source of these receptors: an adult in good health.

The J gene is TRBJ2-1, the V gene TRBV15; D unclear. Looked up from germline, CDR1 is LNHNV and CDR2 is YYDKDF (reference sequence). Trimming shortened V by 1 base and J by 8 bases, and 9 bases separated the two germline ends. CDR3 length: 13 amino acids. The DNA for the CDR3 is TGTGCCACCAGCAGAGGAGTTGGCGATGAGCAGTTCTTC. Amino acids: CATSRGVGDEQFF.

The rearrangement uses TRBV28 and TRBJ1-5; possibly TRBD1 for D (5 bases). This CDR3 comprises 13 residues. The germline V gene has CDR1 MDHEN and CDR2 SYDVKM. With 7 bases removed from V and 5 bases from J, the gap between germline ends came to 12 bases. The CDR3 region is CASTERGHQPQHF. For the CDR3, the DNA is TGTGCCAGCACTGAGAGGGGACATCAGCCCCAGCATTTT. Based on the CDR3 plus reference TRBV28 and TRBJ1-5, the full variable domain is DVKVTQSSRYLVKRTGEKVFLECVQDMDHENMFWYRQDPGLGLRLIYFSYDVKMKEKGDIPEGYSVSREKKERFSLILESASTNQTSMYLCASTERGHQPQHFGDGTRLSIL.

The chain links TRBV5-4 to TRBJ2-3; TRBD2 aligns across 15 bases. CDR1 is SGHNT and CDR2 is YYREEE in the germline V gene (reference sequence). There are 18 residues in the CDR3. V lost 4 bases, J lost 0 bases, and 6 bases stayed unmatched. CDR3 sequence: CASSPGTSGRLSTDTQYF. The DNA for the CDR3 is TGTGCCAGCAGCCCCGGGACTAGCGGGAGGCTTAGCACAGATACGCAGTATTTT.

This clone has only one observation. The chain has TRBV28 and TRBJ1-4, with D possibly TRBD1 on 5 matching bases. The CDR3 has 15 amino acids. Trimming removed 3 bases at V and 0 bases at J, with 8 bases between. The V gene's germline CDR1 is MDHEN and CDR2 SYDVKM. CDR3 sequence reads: CASSFSGSTNEKLFF. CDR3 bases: TGTGCCAGCAGTTTTTCAGGGTCAACTAATGAAAAACTGTTTTTT.

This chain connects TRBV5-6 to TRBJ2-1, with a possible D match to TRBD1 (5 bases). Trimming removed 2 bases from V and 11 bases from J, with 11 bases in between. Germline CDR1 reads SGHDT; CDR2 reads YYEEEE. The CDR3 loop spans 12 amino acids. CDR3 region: CASSLGTGQQFF. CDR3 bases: TGTGCCAGCAGCTTAGGTACAGGACAGCAGTTCTTC. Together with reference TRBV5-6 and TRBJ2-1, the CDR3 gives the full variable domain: DAGVTQSPTHLIKTRGQQVTLRCSPKSGHDTVSWYQQALGQGPQFIFQYYEEEERQRGNFPDRFSGHQFPNYSSELNVNALLLGDSALYLCASSLGTGQQFFGPGTRLTVL.

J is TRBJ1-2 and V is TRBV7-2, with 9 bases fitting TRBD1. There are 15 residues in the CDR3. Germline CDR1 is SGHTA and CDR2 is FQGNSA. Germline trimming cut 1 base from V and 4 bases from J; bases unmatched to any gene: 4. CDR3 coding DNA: TGTGCCAGCAGCTTAGTGGGGACAGGGATCTATGGCTACACCTTC. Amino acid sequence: CASSLVGTGIYGYTF.

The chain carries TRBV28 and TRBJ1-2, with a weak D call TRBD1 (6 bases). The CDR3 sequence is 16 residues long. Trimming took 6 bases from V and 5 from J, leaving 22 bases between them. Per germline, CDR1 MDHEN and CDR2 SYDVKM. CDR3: CASSPILPGGAYGYTF. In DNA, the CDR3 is TGTGCCAGCAGCCCGATCCTCCCCGGGGGGGCTTATGGCTACACCTTC.

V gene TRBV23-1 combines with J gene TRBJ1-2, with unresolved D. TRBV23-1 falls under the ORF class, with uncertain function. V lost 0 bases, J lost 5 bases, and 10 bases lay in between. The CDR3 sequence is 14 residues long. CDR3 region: CASSQSSSGYGYTF. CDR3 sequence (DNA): TGCGCCAGCAGTCAATCCTCCTCGGGGTATGGCTACACCTTC.

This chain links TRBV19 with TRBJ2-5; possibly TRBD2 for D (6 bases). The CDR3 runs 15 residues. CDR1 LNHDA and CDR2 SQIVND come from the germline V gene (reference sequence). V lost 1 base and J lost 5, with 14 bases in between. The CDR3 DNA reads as TGTGCCAGTAGTATAGTAAAGGAGGGGTTCGAGACCCAGTACTTC. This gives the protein CASSIVKEGFETQYF.

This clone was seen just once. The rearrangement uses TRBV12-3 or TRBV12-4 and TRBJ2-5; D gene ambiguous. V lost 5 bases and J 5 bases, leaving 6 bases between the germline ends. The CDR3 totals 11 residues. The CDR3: CASSHKETQYF. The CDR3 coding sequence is TGTGCCAGCAGTCACAAGGAGACCCAGTACTTC.

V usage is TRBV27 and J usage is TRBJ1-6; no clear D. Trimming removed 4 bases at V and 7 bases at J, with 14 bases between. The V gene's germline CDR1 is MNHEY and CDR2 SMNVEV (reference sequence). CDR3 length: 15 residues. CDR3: CASSSTSRHNSPLHF. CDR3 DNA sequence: TGTGCCAGCAGTTCGACCTCCCGGCACAATTCACCCCTCCACTTT.

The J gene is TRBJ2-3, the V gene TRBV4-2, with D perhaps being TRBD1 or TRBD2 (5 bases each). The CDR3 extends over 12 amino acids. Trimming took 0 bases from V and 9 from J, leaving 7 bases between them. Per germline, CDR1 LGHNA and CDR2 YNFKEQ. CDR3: CASSQEGETQYF. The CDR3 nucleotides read TGTGCCAGCAGCCAAGAAGGGGAGACGCAGTATTTT.

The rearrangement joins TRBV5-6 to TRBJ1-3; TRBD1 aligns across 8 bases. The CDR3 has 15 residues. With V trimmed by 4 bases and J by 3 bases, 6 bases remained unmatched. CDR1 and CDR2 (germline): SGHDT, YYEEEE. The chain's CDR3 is CASSRQGAGGNTIYF. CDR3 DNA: TGTGCCAGCAGCAGGCAGGGGGCTGGTGGAAACACCATATATTTT.

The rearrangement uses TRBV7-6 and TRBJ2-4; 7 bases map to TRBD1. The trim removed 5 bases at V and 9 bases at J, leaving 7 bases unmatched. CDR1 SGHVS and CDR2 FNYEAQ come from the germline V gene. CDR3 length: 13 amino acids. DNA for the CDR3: TGTGCCAGCAGCCAGGACAGGCAGGGCATTCAGTACTTC. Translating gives CASSQDRQGIQYF. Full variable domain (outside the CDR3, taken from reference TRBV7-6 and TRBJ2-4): GAGVSQSPRYKVTKRGQDVALRCDPISGHVSLYWYRQALGQGPEFLTYFNYEAQQDKSGLPNDRFSAERPEGSISTLTIQRTEQRDSAMYRCASSQDRQGIQYFGAGTRLSVL.

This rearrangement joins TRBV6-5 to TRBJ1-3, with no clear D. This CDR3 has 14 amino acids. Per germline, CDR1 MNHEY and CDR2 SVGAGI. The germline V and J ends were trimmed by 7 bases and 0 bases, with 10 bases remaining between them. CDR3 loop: CASILGNSGNTIYF. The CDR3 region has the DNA TGTGCCAGCATCCTAGGAAACTCTGGAAACACCATATATTTT.